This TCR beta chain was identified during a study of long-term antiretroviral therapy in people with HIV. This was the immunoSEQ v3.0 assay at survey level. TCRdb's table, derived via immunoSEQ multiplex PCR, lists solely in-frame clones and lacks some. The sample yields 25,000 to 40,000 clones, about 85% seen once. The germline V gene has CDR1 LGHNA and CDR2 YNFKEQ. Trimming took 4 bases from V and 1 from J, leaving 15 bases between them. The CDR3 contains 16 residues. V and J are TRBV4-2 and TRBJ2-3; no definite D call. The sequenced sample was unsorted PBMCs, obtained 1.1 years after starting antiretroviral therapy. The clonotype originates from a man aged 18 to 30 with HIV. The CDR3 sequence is CASSPRGSNRTDTQYF. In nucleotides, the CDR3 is TGTGCCAGCAGCCCTAGAGGTAGCAACCGCACAGATACGCAGTATTTT.